This TCR beta chain was captured in a study of cytomegalovirus exposure and HLA in healthy donors. The PCR made use of 60 Vbeta and 13 Jbeta primers. Under the authors' procedure: Later reanalysis found 75 million to 100 million unique TCR beta chains, roughly 10 million of them shared. Repertoires were generated with immunoSEQ multiplex PCR, while TCRdb's copy carries only in-frame clones and drops some. For V, J and clone size, that table is used; D and trimming come from the DNA. The table lists 160,000 or so clones, roughly 78% of them singletons. Germline V gene data show CDR1 as SGDLS and CDR2 as YYNGEE. This CDR3 has 15 amino acids. V shed 0 bases and J shed 1 base, with 10 bases lying between them. About this clone itself: What it binds is not known.

Study-level points and caveats: A later analysis linked a missense variant in DCLRE1C to the trimming of TCR beta V and J genes. There were some public TCRs occurring in many donors, but most TCR sequences were rare.

The donors comprised healthy bone marrow donors. The V call is TRBV9, the J call TRBJ2-5; D uncertain. The source material was PBMCs. The TCR sequence derives from a woman between 40 and 50 years old in good health and CMV-seronegative. CDR3 sequence reads: CASSVGSNGQETQYF. The CDR3, as DNA: TGTGCCAGCAGCGTAGGCTCCAACGGCCAAGAGACCCAGTACTTC.